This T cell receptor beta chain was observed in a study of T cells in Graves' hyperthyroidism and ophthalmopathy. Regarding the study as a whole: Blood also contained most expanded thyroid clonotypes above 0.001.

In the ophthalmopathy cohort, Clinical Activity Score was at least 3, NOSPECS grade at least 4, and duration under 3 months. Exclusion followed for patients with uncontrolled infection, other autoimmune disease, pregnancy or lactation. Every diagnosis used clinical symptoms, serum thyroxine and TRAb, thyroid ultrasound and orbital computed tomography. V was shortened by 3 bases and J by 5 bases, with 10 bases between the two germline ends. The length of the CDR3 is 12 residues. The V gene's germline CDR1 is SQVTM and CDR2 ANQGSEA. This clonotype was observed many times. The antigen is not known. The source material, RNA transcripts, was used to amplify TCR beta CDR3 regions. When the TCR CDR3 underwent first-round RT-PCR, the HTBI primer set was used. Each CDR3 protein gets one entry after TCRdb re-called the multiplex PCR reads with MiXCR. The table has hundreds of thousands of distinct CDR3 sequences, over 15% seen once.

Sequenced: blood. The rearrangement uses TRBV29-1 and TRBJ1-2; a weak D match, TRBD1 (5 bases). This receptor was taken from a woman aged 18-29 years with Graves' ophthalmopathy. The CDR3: CSVERQPYGYTF. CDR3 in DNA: TGCAGCGTTGAGCGACAGCCATATGGCTACACCTTC.